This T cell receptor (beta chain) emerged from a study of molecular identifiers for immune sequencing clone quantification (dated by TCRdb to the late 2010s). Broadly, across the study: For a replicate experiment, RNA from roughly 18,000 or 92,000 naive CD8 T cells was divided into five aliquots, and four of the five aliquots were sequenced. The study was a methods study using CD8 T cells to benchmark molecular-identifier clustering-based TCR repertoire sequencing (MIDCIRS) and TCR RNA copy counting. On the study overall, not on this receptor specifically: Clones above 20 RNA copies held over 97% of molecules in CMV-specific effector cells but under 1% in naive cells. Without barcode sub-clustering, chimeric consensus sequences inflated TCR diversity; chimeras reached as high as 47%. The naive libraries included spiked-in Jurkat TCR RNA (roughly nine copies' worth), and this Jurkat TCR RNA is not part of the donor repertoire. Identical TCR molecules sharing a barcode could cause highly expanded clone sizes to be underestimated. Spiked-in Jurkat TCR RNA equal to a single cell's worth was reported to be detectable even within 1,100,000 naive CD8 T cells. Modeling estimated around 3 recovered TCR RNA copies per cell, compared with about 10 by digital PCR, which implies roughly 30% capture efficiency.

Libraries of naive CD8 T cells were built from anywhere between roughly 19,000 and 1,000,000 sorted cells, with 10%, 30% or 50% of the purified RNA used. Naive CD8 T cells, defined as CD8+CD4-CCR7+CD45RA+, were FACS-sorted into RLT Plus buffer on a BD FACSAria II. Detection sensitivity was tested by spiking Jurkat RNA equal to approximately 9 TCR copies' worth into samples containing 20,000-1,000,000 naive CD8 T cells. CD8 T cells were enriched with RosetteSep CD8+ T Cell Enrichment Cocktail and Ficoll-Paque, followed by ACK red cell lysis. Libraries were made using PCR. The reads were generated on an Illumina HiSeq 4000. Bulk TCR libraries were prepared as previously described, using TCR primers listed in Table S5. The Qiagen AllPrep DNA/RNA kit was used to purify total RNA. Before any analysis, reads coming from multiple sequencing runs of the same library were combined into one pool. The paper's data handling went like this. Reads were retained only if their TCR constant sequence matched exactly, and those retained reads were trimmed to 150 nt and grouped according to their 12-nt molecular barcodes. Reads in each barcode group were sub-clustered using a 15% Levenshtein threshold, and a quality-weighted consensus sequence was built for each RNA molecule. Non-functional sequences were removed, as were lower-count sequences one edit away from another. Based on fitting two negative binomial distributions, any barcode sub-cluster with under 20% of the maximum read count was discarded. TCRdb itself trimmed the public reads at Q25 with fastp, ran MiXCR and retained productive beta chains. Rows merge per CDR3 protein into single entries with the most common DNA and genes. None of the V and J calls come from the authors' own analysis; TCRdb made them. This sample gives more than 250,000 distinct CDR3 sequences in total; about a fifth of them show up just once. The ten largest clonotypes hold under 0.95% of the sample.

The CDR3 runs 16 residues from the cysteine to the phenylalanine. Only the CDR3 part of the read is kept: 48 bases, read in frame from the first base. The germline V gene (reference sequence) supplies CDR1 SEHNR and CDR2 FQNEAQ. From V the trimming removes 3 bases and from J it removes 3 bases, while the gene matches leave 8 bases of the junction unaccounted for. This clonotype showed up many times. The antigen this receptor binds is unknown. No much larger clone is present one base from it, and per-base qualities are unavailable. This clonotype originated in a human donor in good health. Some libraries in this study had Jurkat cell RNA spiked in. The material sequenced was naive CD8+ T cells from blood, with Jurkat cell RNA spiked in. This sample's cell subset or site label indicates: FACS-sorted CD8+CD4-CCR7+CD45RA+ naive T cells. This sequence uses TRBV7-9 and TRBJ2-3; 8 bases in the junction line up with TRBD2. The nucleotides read TGTGCCAGCAGCTTCTCTACGGGGGGGCCGACAGATACGCAGTATTTT. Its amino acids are CASSFSTGGPTDTQYF.